Shown below are 19 T cell receptor beta chains from a single sample sequenced in a study of blood T cell repertoires in COVID-19. The table came from immunoSEQ multiplex PCR; TCRdb's copy has only in-frame clones and leaves some out. The data contain 250,000 to 300,000 clones, about 87% of them seen just once; the ten biggest clones take up roughly 5.9%. The sequenced sample consisted of peripheral blood. Source of these receptors: a woman aged 50 to 60 with COVID-19, enrolled during active disease.

This clone was found a few times. The V call is TRBV6-2 or TRBV6-3, the J call TRBJ1-5; the match to TRBD1 covers 9 bases. CDR3 size: 16 residues. With 5 bases clipped from V and 5 bases from J, the junction kept 10 bases outside the gene matches. Germline V gene data show CDR1 as MNHEY and CDR2 as SVGEGT. CDR3 amino acids: CASSDRTGVVDQPQHF. In DNA form, the CDR3 reads TGTGCCAGCAGTGATCGGACAGGGGTGGTTGATCAGCCCCAGCATTTT.

The chain is built from TRBV29-1 and TRBJ2-6; D call uncertain. Trimming cost V 6 bases and J 2 bases, with 11 bases left between them. This CDR3 contains 14 residues. From germline, CDR1 is SQVTM and CDR2 ANQGSEA. The CDR3 loop is CSVPAGPGANVLTF. The CDR3, as DNA: TGCAGCGTCCCCGCAGGCCCTGGGGCCAACGTCCTGACTTTC.

The CDR3 is CASSSRDRATQYF. CDR3 coding DNA: TGTGCCAGCAGTTCCCGGGATAGGGCGACCCAGTACTTC. The rearrangement links TRBV12-3 or TRBV12-4 to TRBJ2-5, with a weak D call TRBD2 (5 bases). CDR3 length equals 13 residues. V was cut by 4 bases and J by 7 bases, with 13 bases left in between.

Details on this clone: Additional DNA sequences in this sample encode the identical CDR3. The chain uses TRBV12-3 or TRBV12-4 and TRBJ1-2, with D possibly matching TRBD1 (5 bases). This CDR3 contains 12 residues. Deletions cut 2 bases from V and 8 bases from J, with 9 bases between. CDR3 in DNA: TGTGCCAGCAGTTTACGGGGGGGAGGCTACACCTTC. Amino acids: CASSLRGGGYTF.

This sequence joins TRBV29-1 and TRBJ2-2, with D hard to call. This CDR3 has 13 residues. Trimming took off 3 bases at V and 2 bases at J, with 7 bases between the two ends. CDR1 and CDR2 (germline): SQVTM, ANQGSEA. In nucleotides, the CDR3 is TGCAGCGTTGATAACACCAACACCGGGGAGCTGTTTTTT. Protein sequence: CSVDNTNTGELFF.

V usage is TRBV5-1 and J usage is TRBJ2-7; tentatively, D is TRBD1 (6 bases). V dropped 0 bases and J dropped 5 bases, with 21 bases sitting between them. Germline CDR1 is SGHRS and CDR2 is YFSETQ. The CDR3 has 17 residues. CDR3 sequence reads: CASSLGLTLRGIDEQYF. For the CDR3, the DNA is TGCGCCAGCAGCTTGGGTCTCACGCTCAGGGGAATTGACGAGCAGTACTTC. Complete variable domain (other parts from reference TRBV5-1 and TRBJ2-7): KAGVTQTPRYLIKTRGQQVTLSCSPISGHRSVSWYQQTPGQGLQFLFEYFSETQRNKGNFPGRFSGRQFSNSRSEMNVSTLELGDSALYLCASSLGLTLRGIDEQYFGPGTRLTVT.

The J gene is TRBJ2-1, the V gene TRBV6-4, with 11 bases that match TRBD2. Trimming at V came to 5 bases and at J to 4 bases, leaving 10 bases not matched to a gene. The V gene's germline CDR1 is MRHNA and CDR2 SNTAGT. The length of the CDR3 is 17 residues. CDR3 nucleotides: TGTGCCAGCAGTAAAAAGACTAGCGGGGTAAATTACAATGAGCAGTTCTTC. Its protein product is CASSKKTSGVNYNEQFF.

The V call is TRBV11-3, the J call TRBJ2-2; 8 positions agree with TRBD2. Losses at the gene ends were 1 base for V and 4 bases for J; bases not matched to a gene: 5. Germline loops: CDR1 SGHNT, CDR2 YENEEA. There are 16 residues in the CDR3. The CDR3 region has the DNA TGTGCCAGCAGCTTAGCGGGGGGGATATTCACCGGGGAGCTGTTTTTT. This gives the protein CASSLAGGIFTGELFF.

A remark on this clone: Other DNA sequences within the sample encode an identical CDR3. The J gene is TRBJ1-1, the V gene TRBV6-2 or TRBV6-3; TRBD1 matches 8 bases. The V gene end was trimmed by 2 bases and the J gene end by 4 bases; junction bases not matched to a gene: 3. The CDR3 is 14 residues long. Germline values: CDR1 MNHEY, CDR2 SVGEGT. DNA for the CDR3: TGTGCCAGCAGTTACGTTGGACAGGGCACTGAAGCTTTCTTT. The encoded protein is CASSYVGQGTEAFF.

The chain recombines TRBV5-1 with TRBJ2-7; 7 bases fit TRBD1. The CDR3 runs 14 residues. V dropped 3 bases and J dropped 1; count of bases not matched to a gene: 4. Germline loops: CDR1 SGHRS, CDR2 YFSETQ. The CDR3 nucleotides read TGCGCCAGCAGCTCCTCGACAGGGTCCTACGAGCAGTACTTC. Amino acids: CASSSSTGSYEQYF.

The rearrangement joins TRBV2 to TRBJ2-2, with D possibly TRBD2 on 6 matching bases. The CDR3 has 14 amino acids. Looked up from germline, CDR1 is SNHLY and CDR2 is FYNNEI. Trimming shortened V by 7 bases and J by 4 bases, and 13 bases separated the two germline ends. The CDR3 protein is CASTGGRSTGELFF. The CDR3 DNA reads as TGTGCCAGCACCGGAGGGCGGAGCACCGGGGAGCTGTTTTTT.

This chain uses TRBV5-6 with TRBJ1-1, with a tentative D call TRBD1 (6 bases). Germline loops: CDR1 SGHDT, CDR2 YYEEEE. V was shortened by 9 bases and J by 7 bases, with 19 bases between the two germline ends. This CDR3 is 13 amino acids long. The CDR3 is CATSSSGALEAFF. The CDR3 nucleotides are TGTGCCACCAGTTCCTCAGGGGCGCTTGAAGCTTTCTTT.

V and J are TRBV29-1 and TRBJ2-1; 14 nucleotides agree with TRBD2. Per germline, CDR1 SQVTM and CDR2 ANQGSEA. The CDR3 loop spans 14 amino acids. V gave up 7 bases and J gave up 9 bases; unmatched junction bases: 8. CDR3 in DNA: TGCAGCGCCTCGGGACTAGCGGGAGCGGGTGAGCAGTTCTTC. It codes for CSASGLAGAGEQFF.

This chain uses TRBV11-3 with TRBJ2-3; 9 positions agree with TRBD1. V lost 5 bases, J lost 2 bases, and 8 bases stayed unmatched. Germline assignment: CDR1 SGHNT and CDR2 YENEEA. CDR3 length: 16 amino acids. This chain's CDR3 is CASSPRTGATTDTQYF. The CDR3 DNA reads TGTGCCAGCAGCCCACGGACAGGGGCGACCACAGATACGCAGTATTTT.

DNA of the CDR3: TGTGCCAGCAGTTATGGTAGCGGAATAGCCAAAAACATTCAGTACTTC. Translation: CASSYGSGIAKNIQYF. The chain has TRBV6-5 and TRBJ2-4, with D tentatively TRBD2 (6 bases). The V and J ends lost 3 bases and 0 bases respectively, with 12 bases between them. Germline V gene sequence: CDR1 MNHEY, CDR2 SVGAGI. There are 16 residues in the CDR3.

The chain recombines TRBV5-8 with TRBJ1-5; 7 bases fit TRBD1. The CDR3 runs 13 residues. CDR1 and CDR2 (germline): SGHTS, YDEGEE. J lost 6 bases, V lost 1 base, and 1 base had no gene match. The CDR3 loop is CASSLTGVQPQHF. In DNA form, the CDR3 reads TGTGCCAGCAGCTTGACAGGGGTTCAGCCCCAGCATTTT.

This rearrangement joins TRBV2 to TRBJ1-2, with D tentatively TRBD1 (6 bases). Germline V gives CDR1 SNHLY, CDR2 FYNNEI. Trimming removed 1 base from V and 3 bases from J, with 21 bases in between. CDR3 length: 18 amino acids. The chain's CDR3 is CASSEEGMWEGEDYGYTF. CDR3 DNA: TGTGCCAGCAGTGAAGAAGGGATGTGGGAGGGGGAAGACTATGGCTACACCTTC.

V gene TRBV11-3 combines with J gene TRBJ2-5; 13 positions agree with TRBD2. CDR3 size: 18 residues. CDR1 SGHNT and CDR2 YENEEA come from the germline V gene. Trimming removed 5 bases from V and 2 bases from J; junction bases left unmatched: 11. The CDR3 sequence is CASSKGLAGAHLQETQYF. The DNA for the CDR3 is TGTGCCAGCAGCAAAGGACTAGCGGGAGCCCATTTACAAGAGACCCAGTACTTC.

The chain is built from TRBV3-1 (or the pseudogene TRBV3-2) and TRBJ2-2; a weak D match, TRBD1 (6 bases). Between the trimmed V and J ends, which lost 7 bases and 10 bases, there was a span of 19 bases. Germline values: CDR1 LGHDT, CDR2 YNNKEL (reference sequence). CDR3 length: 14 amino acids. For the CDR3, the DNA is TGTGCCAGCACCTCCCGGGACACGGCGACGGAGCTGTTTTTT. This encodes CASTSRDTATELFF.